This T cell receptor beta chain comes out of a study of T-cell memory formation after mild COVID-19. The study, taken as a whole, reports: CD4+ contracting clones were mainly CM and EM; CD8+ ones, EMRA. Day 15 to 85 contracting clones showed balanced CD4/CD8; later expanders leaned CD4+.

Employing constant-segment primers, 5'RACE generated TCR alpha and TCR beta cDNA libraries bearing sample barcodes and UMIs. TCRdb re-analysed the 5' RACE reads in MiXCR, keeping a single row per CDR3 protein. The sample gives about half a million distinct CDR3 sequences, 18% of which show up once; 10% to 15% is in the top ten. Germline V CDR1 and CDR2: SGHRS, YFSETQ. After removal of 9 bases from V and 0 bases from J, the junction contained 14 bases not matched to a gene. The CDR3 is made up of 17 amino acids. This clonotype has more than one count but fewer than ten. Its antigen is currently unknown.

The TCR originated in an adult woman who had mild COVID-19 (a few samples of this study predate the infection). Cell type and time point are not known. The chain uses TRBV5-1 and TRBJ2-4, with TRBD1 matching over 8 bases. The sequencing sample was made of PBMCs or a T cell subset sorted from them (not recorded which). The CDR3 spells CAIKDRVTSLAKNIQYF. In DNA, the CDR3 is TGCGCCATCAAGGACAGGGTCACCTCTCTAGCCAAAAACATTCAGTACTTC.